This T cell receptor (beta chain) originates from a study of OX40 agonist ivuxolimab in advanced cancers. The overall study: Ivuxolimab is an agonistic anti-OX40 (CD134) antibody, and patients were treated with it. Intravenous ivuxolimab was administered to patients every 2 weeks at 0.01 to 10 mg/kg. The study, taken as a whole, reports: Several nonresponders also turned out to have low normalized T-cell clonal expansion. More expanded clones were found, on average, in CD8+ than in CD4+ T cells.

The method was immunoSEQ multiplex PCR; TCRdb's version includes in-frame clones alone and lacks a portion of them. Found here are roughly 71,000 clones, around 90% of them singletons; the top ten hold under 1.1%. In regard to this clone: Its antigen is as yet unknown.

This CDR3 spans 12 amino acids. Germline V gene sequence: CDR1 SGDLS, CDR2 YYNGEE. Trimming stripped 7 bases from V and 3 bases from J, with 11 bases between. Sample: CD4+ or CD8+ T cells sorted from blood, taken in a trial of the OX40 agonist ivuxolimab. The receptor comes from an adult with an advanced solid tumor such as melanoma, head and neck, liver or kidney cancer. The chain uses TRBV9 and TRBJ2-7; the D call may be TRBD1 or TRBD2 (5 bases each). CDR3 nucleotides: TGTGCCAGCCGGGGCGAAGGCTACGAGCAGTACTTC. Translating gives CASRGEGYEQYF.